Listed below are T cell receptor beta chains from one sample, sequenced in a study of blood T cells in healthy people across ages. TCRdb reanalysed the 5' RACE reads using MiXCR and keeps one entry per CDR3 protein. In the table there are around 900,000 distinct CDR3 sequences, roughly 51% of which are singletons. The sample consisted of blood. These receptors were taken from a woman aged 55-70 years in good health. The CDR3 runs from the conserved cysteine through the conserved F or W. D genes are given only for firm matches. Rows may omit the clone size; those that give it use once, few, many or a size class.

D gene | CDR3 length | J gene | V gene | clone size | CDR3 protein | CDR3 DNA
TRBD1 | 16 | TRBJ2-7 | TRBV27 | - | CASSPTGVNSYYEQYF | TGTGCCAGCAGCCCGACAGGGGTGAACTCCTACTACGAGCAGTACTTC
- | 14 | TRBJ1-2 | TRBV16 | once | CASSQSRTNYGYTF | TGTGCCAGCAGCCAATCCAGGACAAACTATGGCTACACCTTC
- | 16 | TRBJ1-4 | TRBV18 | - | CASSLGLHQTNEKLFF | TGTGCCAGCTCACTAGGCCTACACCAAACTAATGAAAAACTGTTTTTT
- | 14 | TRBJ2-7 | TRBV27 | - | CASSYGTHPGEQYF | TGTGCCAGCAGTTACGGGACTCACCCAGGCGAGCAGTACTTC
TRBD2 | 15 | TRBJ2-7 | TRBV5-1 | - | CASSLTLAGTYEQYF | TGCGCCAGCAGCTTGACCCTAGCGGGGACCTACGAGCAGTACTTC
TRBD1 | 15 | TRBJ2-7 | TRBV11-3 | - | CASSTWTGDTYEQYF | TGTGCCAGCAGCACCTGGACAGGCGACACCTACGAGCAGTACTTC
- | 16 | TRBJ2-5 | TRBV9 | - | CASSHPEEPGSLEQYF | TGTGCCAGCAGCCACCCTGAGGAGCCGGGAAGTTTGGAGCAGTACTTC
TRBD2 | 17 | TRBJ2-3 | TRBV7-9 | - | CASSLGLAGVRADTQYF | TGTGCCAGCAGCTTAGGACTAGCGGGAGTGAGGGCAGATACGCAGTATTTT
TRBD2 | 15 | TRBJ2-2 | TRBV5-5 | - | CASSLGTSTTGELFF | TGTGCCAGCAGCTTGGGGACTAGTACCACCGGGGAGCTGTTTTTT
- | 15 | TRBJ1-2 | TRBV7-9 | few | CASSLQETTNYGYTF | TGTGCCAGCAGCCTTCAGGAGACCACTAACTATGGCTACACCTTC
- | 11 | TRBJ2-1 | TRBV29-1 | - | CSVTGYDEQFF | TGCAGCGTTACCGGGTACGATGAGCAGTTCTTC
- | 13 | TRBJ2-7 | TRBV20-1 | once | CSAREDDSCEQYF | TGCAGTGCTAGAGAGGACGACTCCTGCGAGCAGTACTTC
- | 20 | TRBJ1-6 | TRBV4-1 | - | CASSQGFRADRSSYNSPLHF | TGCGCCAGCAGCCAAGGGTTCAGAGCCGACAGGAGCTCCTATAATTCACCCCTCCACTTT
TRBD1 | 15 | TRBJ1-5 | TRBV20-1 | - | CSARDYRGRGQPQHF | TGCAGTGCTAGAGATTACAGGGGGCGCGGGCAGCCCCAGCATTTT
- | 14 | TRBJ1-6 | TRBV9 | few | CASSVGWPDSPLHF | TGTGCCAGCAGCGTAGGGTGGCCCGATTCACCCCTCCACTTT
- | 14 | TRBJ2-1 | TRBV3-1 | - | CASSPLAGFNEQFF | TGTGCCAGCAGCCCCCTAGCTGGTTTCAATGAGCAGTTCTTC
TRBD1 | 16 | TRBJ2-1 | TRBV3-1 | - | CASSRQGSSRSYEQFF | TGTGCCAGCAGCCGACAGGGTTCCTCAAGATCCTACGAGCAGTTCTTC
TRBD2 | 14 | TRBJ2-7 | TRBV20-1 | - | CSAKPGLGVHEQYF | TGCAGTGCTAAACCGGGACTAGGGGTCCACGAGCAGTACTTC
- | 12 | TRBJ1-1 | TRBV30 | few | CAWNPGNTEAFF | TGTGCCTGGAACCCAGGGAACACTGAAGCTTTCTTT
TRBD2 | 16 | TRBJ2-1 | TRBV7-3 | - | CASSLRVSSGLNEQFF | TGTGCCAGCAGCTTAAGGGTCTCTAGCGGACTCAATGAGCAGTTCTTC
TRBD2 | 12 | TRBJ2-7 | TRBV29-1 | few | CSVRSGVYEQYF | TGCAGCGTTCGTAGCGGGGTCTACGAGCAGTACTTC
TRBD1 | 17 | TRBJ1-5 | TRBV6-1 | - | CASRPRTGRESNQPQHF | TGTGCCAGCAGACCCCGGACAGGACGGGAGAGCAATCAGCCCCAGCATTTT
TRBD1 | 14 | TRBJ2-4 | TRBV20-1 | - | CSARDSGQDNIQYF | TGCAGTGCTAGAGACTCGGGACAGGATAACATTCAGTACTTC
TRBD2 | 15 | TRBJ2-3 | TRBV20-1 | - | CSAGTSGRPYPTQYF | TGCAGTGCTGGGACTAGCGGGAGGCCCTACCCTACGCAGTATTTT
TRBD2 | 16 | TRBJ2-3 | TRBV11-2 | - | CASSLRLAGSTGTQYF | TGTGCCAGCAGCTTACGGCTAGCGGGGAGCACAGGTACGCAGTATTTT
TRBD1 | 14 | TRBJ2-4 | TRBV7-9 | - | CASSLKGAGNIQYF | TGTGCCAGCAGCTTAAAGGGGGCAGGGAACATTCAGTACTTC
- | 16 | TRBJ2-1 | TRBV6-6 | few | CASRLPGTQDRNEQFF | TGTGCCAGCAGACTTCCCGGGACTCAGGATAGGAATGAGCAGTTCTTC
TRBD1 | 14 | TRBJ2-7 | TRBV3-1 | - | CASSPIDRADEQYF | TGTGCCAGCAGCCCTATCGACAGGGCGGACGAGCAGTACTTC
TRBD2 | 18 | TRBJ2-1 | TRBV7-2 | - | CASSLAALAGVGDNEQFF | TGTGCCAGCAGCTTAGCGGCACTAGCGGGAGTCGGGGACAATGAGCAGTTCTTC
- | 15 | TRBJ2-1 | TRBV27 | - | CASRYDSSSYNEQFF | TGTGCCAGCAGATACGACTCCAGCTCCTACAATGAGCAGTTCTTC
- | 13 | TRBJ2-7 | TRBV20-1 | - | CSAPGVGAYEQYF | TGCAGTGCTCCGGGGGTAGGTGCGTACGAGCAGTACTTC
TRBD2 | 18 | TRBJ2-1 | TRBV4-1 | - | CASSQVFSGGNSYNEQFF | TGCGCCAGCAGCCAAGTCTTTAGCGGGGGAAACTCCTACAATGAGCAGTTCTTC
- | 13 | TRBJ1-2 | TRBV7-3 | - | CASSLAESYGYTF | TGTGCCAGCAGCTTAGCGGAAAGCTATGGCTACACCTTC
- | 16 | TRBJ2-7 | TRBV6-5 | few | CASRPRLVGGSNEQYF | TGTGCCAGCCGGCCGCGACTAGTTGGGGGATCTAACGAGCAGTACTTC
- | 12 | TRBJ2-5 | TRBV6-6 | - | CASSRQSNEQYF | TGTGCCAGCAGCCGACAAAGTAATGAGCAGTACTTC
- | 12 | TRBJ2-1 | TRBV5-1 | - | CASSLAYPEQFF | TGCGCCAGCAGCTTGGCCTACCCAGAGCAGTTCTTC
TRBD2 | 15 | TRBJ2-5 | TRBV7-2 | few | CASSARTSGGETQYF | TGTGCCAGCAGCGCGCGGACTAGCGGGGGAGAGACCCAGTACTTC
- | 14 | TRBJ2-5 | TRBV7-9 | - | CASSSLGPQETQYF | TGTGCCAGCAGCTCCCTGGGCCCCCAGGAGACCCAGTACTTC
- | 13 | TRBJ2-1 | TRBV7-2 | - | CASSKDRRIEQFF | TGTGCCAGCAGCAAGGACAGAAGGATTGAGCAGTTCTTC
TRBD2 | 13 | TRBJ2-7 | TRBV6-2/TRBV6-3 | - | CASRGTSAREQYF | TGTGCCAGCAGGGGGACTAGCGCTCGCGAGCAGTACTTC
TRBD2 | 16 | TRBJ2-7 | TRBV12-3/TRBV12-4 | - | CAGSPHLAGGRYEQYF | TGTGCCGGCAGTCCCCATCTTGCGGGAGGCAGGTACGAGCAGTACTTC